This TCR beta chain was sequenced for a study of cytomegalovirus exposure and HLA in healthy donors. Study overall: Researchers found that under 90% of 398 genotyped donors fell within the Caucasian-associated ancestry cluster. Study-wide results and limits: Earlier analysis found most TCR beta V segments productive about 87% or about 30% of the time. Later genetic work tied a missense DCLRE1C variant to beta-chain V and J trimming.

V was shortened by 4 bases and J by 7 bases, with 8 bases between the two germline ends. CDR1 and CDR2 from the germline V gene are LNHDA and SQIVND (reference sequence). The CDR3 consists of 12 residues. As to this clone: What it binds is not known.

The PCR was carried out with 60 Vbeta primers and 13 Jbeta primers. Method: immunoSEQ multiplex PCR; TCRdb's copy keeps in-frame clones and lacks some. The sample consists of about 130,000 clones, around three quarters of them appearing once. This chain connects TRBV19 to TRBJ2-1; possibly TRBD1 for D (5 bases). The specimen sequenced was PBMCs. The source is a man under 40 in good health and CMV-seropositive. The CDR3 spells CASSRGLNEQFF. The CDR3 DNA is TGTGCCAGTAGTAGGGGCCTTAATGAGCAGTTCTTC.